The 21 T cell receptor beta chains given below trace back to one sample, sequenced in a study of blood T cell repertoires in COVID-19. Measured with immunoSEQ multiplex PCR; TCRdb has only the in-frame clones, and not every one. The sample consists of about 480,000 clones, roughly nine tenths of them appearing once. The sample was peripheral blood. The receptors stem from a man aged 18 to 30 with COVID-19, enrolled during active disease.

Notes on this clone: This sample includes further DNA sequences coding for the same CDR3. This chain joins TRBV5-1 and TRBJ1-2; TRBD1 agrees at 8 bases. This CDR3 spans 14 amino acids. Germline-derived CDR1 and CDR2 are SGHRS and YFSETQ. V trimming: 1 base; J trimming: 2 bases; junction bases outside the gene matches: 1. The CDR3 is CASSLTGGNYGYTF. The CDR3 nucleotides are TGCGCCAGCAGCTTGACAGGGGGAAACTATGGCTACACCTTC.

V gene TRBV3-1 (or the pseudogene TRBV3-2) combines with J gene TRBJ2-5; TRBD2 is a possible D gene (5 bases). The ends were cut back, 0 bases at V and 0 bases at J, with 8 bases in the middle. Germline assignment: CDR1 LGHDT and CDR2 YNNKEL (reference sequence). CDR3 length equals 15 residues. CDR3 bases: TGTGCCAGCAGCCAAGAGTCGGGAAACCAAGAGACCCAGTACTTC. Its protein product is CASSQESGNQETQYF.

The J gene is TRBJ2-3, the V gene TRBV12-3 or TRBV12-4; D call uncertain. This CDR3 spans 13 amino acids. Trimming shortened V by 5 bases and J by 1 base, and 7 bases separated the two germline ends. CDR3 residues: CASSLAGTDTQYF. CDR3 nucleotide sequence: TGTGCCAGCAGTCTTGCAGGCACAGATACGCAGTATTTT.

V is TRBV9 and J is TRBJ2-2, with 9 bases aligning to TRBD2. Trimming took 3 bases from V and 4 from J; bases not matched to a gene: 7. The CDR3 runs 16 residues. Germline lookup yields CDR1 SGDLS and CDR2 YYNGEE. The CDR3 loop reads CASSARGGRGTGELFF. DNA of the CDR3: TGTGCCAGCAGCGCGCGGGGGGGCCGTGGCACCGGGGAGCTGTTTTTT. Variable domain in full (rest from reference TRBV9 and TRBJ2-2): DSGVTQTPKHLITATGQRVTLRCSPRSGDLSVYWYQQSLDQGLQFLIQYYNGEERAKGNILERFSAQQFPDLHSELNLSSLELGDSALYFCASSARGGRGTGELFFGEGSRLTVL.

The chain couples TRBV5-1 to TRBJ1-4; 8 positions agree with TRBD1. With 0 bases clipped from V and 7 bases from J, the junction kept 8 bases outside the gene matches. The germline V gene encodes CDR1 SGHRS and CDR2 YFSETQ. The CDR3 is 16 amino acids. CDR3 nucleotides: TGCGCCAGCAGCTTGGGACAACAGGGGGTCCCTGAAAAACTGTTTTTT. Translated: CASSLGQQGVPEKLFF.

The CDR3 sequence: CASNPVAGGPGEQFF. Written as DNA, the CDR3 is TGTGCCAGCAACCCGGTAGCGGGAGGGCCGGGTGAGCAGTTCTTC. V is TRBV7-9 and J is TRBJ2-1, with 11 bases fitting TRBD2. V gave up 7 bases and J gave up 9 bases; unmatched junction bases: 11. The CDR3 loop spans 15 amino acids. The germline V gene encodes CDR1 SEHNR and CDR2 FQNEAQ (reference sequence).

The chain has TRBV25-1 and TRBJ2-7; 8 nucleotides match TRBD2. The CDR3 covers 15 residues. Looked up from germline, CDR1 is MGHDK and CDR2 is SYGVNS. The V segment lost 0 bases and the J segment 3 bases; nucleotides outside the gene matches: 4. The CDR3 spells CASSEYSGGSYEQYF. The CDR3 DNA sequence: TGTGCCAGCAGTGAATACTCGGGAGGGAGCTACGAGCAGTACTTC.

The chain couples TRBV7-9 to TRBJ2-3; D not resolved. The CDR3 is 15 amino acids. Trimming cost V 3 bases and J 1 base, with 11 bases left between them. Germline V gene lookup returns CDR1 SEHNR and CDR2 FQNEAQ (reference sequence). CDR3 loop: CASSFPESGTDTQYF. The CDR3 DNA reads as TGTGCCAGCAGCTTCCCTGAAAGCGGCACAGATACGCAGTATTTT.

The CDR3 DNA sequence: TGTGCCAGCAGCCAAGCGGCAGGGGGTGGGAACACTGAAGCTTTCTTT. It codes for CASSQAAGGGNTEAFF. The chain recombines TRBV3-1 (or the pseudogene TRBV3-2) with TRBJ1-1; 7 bases are shared with TRBD1. Germline V gene data show CDR1 as LGHDT and CDR2 as YNNKEL (reference sequence). The CDR3 runs to 16 residues. Unmatched junction bases numbered 6, after V lost 1 base and J lost 1 base.

The chain recombines TRBV9 with TRBJ2-2; TRBD2 is a possible D gene (5 bases). The CDR3 spans 13 residues. The V gene lost 3 bases and the J gene lost 7 bases, with 10 bases spanning the gap. The germline gives CDR1 SGDLS, CDR2 YYNGEE. The CDR3 DNA sequence: TGTGCCAGCAGCGCCGGGGTTGTCGGGGAGCTGTTTTTT. Translating gives CASSAGVVGELFF.

The chain joins TRBV7-9 to TRBJ2-1, with a weak D call TRBD2 (6 bases). CDR1 and CDR2 from the germline V gene are SEHNR and FQNEAQ (reference sequence). The CDR3 runs to 15 residues. V lost 4 bases and J lost 8, with 18 bases in between. The CDR3 here is CASSSAGPLGDEQFF. CDR3 nucleotides: TGTGCCAGCAGCTCCGCGGGACCCCTGGGCGATGAGCAGTTCTTC.

The rearrangement joins TRBV6-5 to TRBJ2-1; 11 bases line up with TRBD2. There are 16 residues in the CDR3. Germline CDR1 MNHEY, CDR2 SVGAGI. The junction had 11 bases not matched to a gene; V was cut back by 4 bases and J by 9 bases. The CDR3 here is CASSLIAGGITGEQFF. The DNA of the CDR3 is TGTGCCAGCAGTTTGATAGCGGGAGGGATTACCGGTGAGCAGTTCTTC.

The V gene is TRBV6-5, the J gene TRBJ1-1, with D possibly being TRBD1 (6 bases). The CDR3 loop spans 15 amino acids. V was clipped by 6 bases and J by 1 base, with 15 bases between them. From germline, CDR1 is MNHEY and CDR2 SVGAGI. CDR3: CASRQDRSRNTEAFF. The CDR3 DNA follows: TGTGCCAGCAGGCAGGACAGATCTCGGAACACTGAAGCTTTCTTT.

This chain joins TRBV12-3 or TRBV12-4 and TRBJ1-2, with TRBD1 identical over 7 bases. The length of the CDR3 is 13 residues. Trimming removed 6 bases from V and 7 bases from J; junction bases left unmatched: 8. DNA of the CDR3: TGTGCCAGCAGGCCGACAGGGAGGTTTGGCTACACCTTC. It encodes CASRPTGRFGYTF.

The J gene is TRBJ2-3, the V gene TRBV9; 8 bases line up with TRBD2. Trimming at V came to 2 bases and at J to 5 bases, leaving 13 bases not matched to a gene. The CDR3 totals 17 residues. Per the germline V gene, CDR1 is SGDLS and CDR2 is YYNGEE. The CDR3: CASSVQVTGGPGDTQYF. The CDR3 nucleotides are TGTGCCAGCAGCGTGCAGGTGACGGGGGGGCCTGGAGATACGCAGTATTTT.

The chain uses TRBV29-1 and TRBJ2-3; D is possibly TRBD1 (6 bases). The CDR3 totals 17 residues. Per the germline V gene, CDR1 is SQVTM and CDR2 is ANQGSEA. Trimming left V 1 base short and J 0 bases short, with 17 bases between. CDR3 loop: CSVEGLLQGFSTDTQYF. CDR3 DNA: TGCAGCGTTGAAGGTCTACTACAGGGATTCAGCACAGATACGCAGTATTTT.

This clone showed up just a few times. V gene TRBV7-3 combines with J gene TRBJ2-1, with D perhaps matching TRBD2 (6 bases). V dropped 5 bases and J dropped 7 bases, with 21 bases sitting between them. Germline V gene sequence: CDR1 SGHTA, CDR2 FQGTGA. There are 16 residues in the CDR3. The CDR3 bases are TGTGCCAGCAGCCCCTCAAGGGGCCGGGGGAAGAATGAGCAGTTCTTC. Translated: CASSPSRGRGKNEQFF.

This clone was recorded once. This rearrangement joins TRBV4-1 to TRBJ2-6, with TRBD1 matching 7 bases. V lost 10 bases and J lost 0; bases outside the gene matches: 12. The germline V gene encodes CDR1 MGHRA and CDR2 YSYEKL. This CDR3 contains 17 residues. This CDR3 is CATSRDSLDSGANVLTF. The CDR3 DNA is TGCGCCACTTCCCGGGACAGCCTTGACTCTGGGGCCAACGTCCTGACTTTC.

This clone has only one observation. The rearrangement uses TRBV27 and TRBJ1-1, with D maybe TRBD1 (5 bases). V was trimmed by 5 bases and J by 5 bases, leaving 21 bases between them. The CDR3 consists of 16 residues. The V gene's germline CDR1 is MNHEY and CDR2 SMNVEV (reference sequence). The CDR3: CASSLRYDSWRTEAFF. DNA of the CDR3: TGTGCCAGCAGTCTTCGATACGACAGTTGGCGTACTGAAGCTTTCTTT.

The V and J genes are TRBV27 and TRBJ1-2; 7 bases map to TRBD1. Germline CDR1 is MNHEY and CDR2 is SMNVEV (reference sequence). CDR3 length equals 14 residues. With V trimmed by 0 bases and J by 4 bases, 2 bases remained unmatched. This CDR3 is CASSLSQGGYGYTF. The CDR3 DNA is TGTGCCAGCAGTTTATCGCAGGGGGGCTATGGCTACACCTTC.

This clone occurred a few times. The same CDR3 also results from other DNA sequences found in this sample. The rearrangement links TRBV7-3 to TRBJ2-1; 14 positions agree with TRBD2. The V segment lost 2 bases and the J segment 8 bases; nucleotides outside the gene matches: 2. CDR3 length equals 15 residues. Germline V CDR1 and CDR2: SGHTA, FQGTGA. The CDR3 DNA reads TGTGCCAGCAGCTTAGGGACTAGCGGGAGCTATGAGCAGTTCTTC. Translated: CASSLGTSGSYEQFF.